One T cell receptor beta chain is described in this entry. Its antigen remains unknown. The data derive from a study of T cells in Graves' hyperthyroidism and ophthalmopathy. Study-level points and caveats: Also found in blood were most expanded thyroid clonotypes above 0.001. It was a median about seven months before onset that the model predicted ophthalmopathy. In the analysis, a 13 V-J model separated ophthalmopathy from stable hyperthyroidism.

Germline V gene data show CDR1 as MNHEY and CDR2 as SMNVEV (reference sequence). The CDR3 is 15 amino acids. The V and J ends lost 3 bases and 2 bases, in that order; junction bases with no gene match: 4. Amplification of TCR beta CDR3 regions used RNA as the template. Using the HTBI primer set, a first-round RT-PCR was run on the TCR CDR3. MiXCR was run by TCRdb on the multiplex PCR reads, yielding one entry per CDR3 protein. Counted here are around 340,000 distinct CDR3 sequences, around 13% occurring once; the ten biggest clones make up around 25%. Orbital computed tomography and thyroid ultrasound, together with serum TRAb and thyroxine and clinical symptoms, were used for diagnoses.

The V gene is TRBV27, the J gene TRBJ2-1; 7 bases map to TRBD2. This receptor was identified in a woman in her 30s with Graves' hyperthyroidism. Input material: blood. The CDR3 sequence: CASSFELATYNEQFF. The CDR3 DNA reads as TGTGCCAGCAGTTTCGAACTAGCGACCTACAATGAGCAGTTCTTC.